The sequence of this T cell receptor (beta chain) was determined in a study of regulatory T cells in long-lasting Graves disease (dated by TCRdb to the early 2020s). Background for the entire study: Newly diagnosed Graves' disease patients had taken antithyroid drugs for less than 3 months. Persistent Graves' disease patients were compared with newly diagnosed Graves' disease patients by peripheral blood TCR sequencing and RNA sequencing. The study was registered as a clinical trial and conducted in China. TCR sequencing covered roughly 13 persistent and 20 or so newly diagnosed Graves' disease patients, 33 samples in total.

Remarks on this clonotype: Which antigen it targets is not known. No per-base quality is available; no much larger clone lies one base away.

Library construction relied on multiplex PCR. The instrument given in TCRdb is Illumina HiSeq 4000. TCR beta libraries were built with iRepertoire HTBI primers and Arm-PCR amplification of CDR3 regions. Gel purification was performed on PCR products prior to sequencing. The paper's data handling went like this. A total of fewer than 70 TRBV and some 15 TRBJ segments were identified across samples and were used for gene usage analysis of CDR3 amino acid clonotypes. COPE and FqMerger were used to merge the filtered high-quality paired reads into contigs. BLAST was used to align contigs to IMGT TRBV, TRBD and TRBJ reference genes, and CDR3 was defined according to IMGT. Any clonotype with a frequency above 0.1% was classified as a highly expanded clone. Repertoire diversity was measured by Shannon entropy, and V-J evenness by the Gini coefficient. Public clonotypes were defined as clonotypes shared by more than one individual. TCRdb redid the processing of the public reads, applying fastp at Q25 and MiXCR, and retained in-frame beta chains. One record per CDR3 amino acid sequence lists the most common genes and DNA. These V and J calls rely on TCRdb rather than the paper's analysis. The sample includes 400,000 to 550,000 distinct CDR3 sequences, with less than 20% observed a single time. Roughly a tenth of the sample is taken by the ten largest.

V loses 7 bases, J loses 7 bases, and the germline ends lie 19 bases apart. CDR1 and CDR2 are read off the germline V gene (reference sequence) as LNHDA and SQIVND. Reading from cysteine to phenylalanine, the CDR3 counts 15 amino acids. Just the 45-base CDR3 DNA is kept, in frame starting at base 1. This specimen's time point label, per the study, means: newly diagnosed GD, antithyroid drugs for less than 3 months. For both TCR sequencing and RNA sequencing, RNA was extracted from PBMCs using TRIzol. Graves' disease was diagnosed according to American Thyroid Association guidelines. The patients came from an endocrinology department in Xi'an, China. From each patient, around 8.3 milliliters of peripheral blood was collected into an EDTA anticoagulant tube. Ficoll Paque Plus density gradient separation was used to isolate PBMCs, and no further T cell sorting was performed. An Agilent 2100 Bioanalyzer and agarose gel were used to check RNA quality, while a NanoDrop 2000 measured RNA concentration.

What the study reported, not specific to this receptor: Preferential use of TRBV28, TRBJ1-2 and TRBJ2-5 was observed in persistent disease, whereas TRBV20-1 and TRBJ2-1 were favored in newly diagnosed disease. Because the primary lesion, thyroid tissue, could not be accessed, the study looked at peripheral blood alone. Patients with persistent disease shared more public clonotypes (approximately 2,500) than newly diagnosed patients did (around 980). Only the TCR beta chain was sequenced and analyzed. Compared with newly diagnosed patients, persistent Graves' disease patients had lower TCR Shannon entropy and fewer highly expanded clones, which suggests clonal expansion. The small sample size was acknowledged by the authors as a limitation that may reduce accuracy.

These data were also filed under a second study, of T cells in Graves' hyperthyroidism and ophthalmopathy. Taken from the second paper: Stable Graves' hyperthyroidism was defined as no progression to ophthalmopathy during 18 months of follow-up. Hyperthyroidism patients were aged 18 to 65 years and newly diagnosed, with disease duration of less than 2 months. Any patient with an uncontrolled infection, another autoimmune disease, pregnancy or lactation was excluded. Diagnoses relied on clinical symptoms, serum thyroxine and TRAb, thyroid ultrasound and orbital computed tomography. For the first round of RT-PCR on the TCR CDR3, the HTBI primer set was used together with the Qiagen OneStep RT-PCR kit. Most expanded thyroid clonotypes (frequency above 0.001) were also found in blood, which suggests that blood repertoires may mirror thyroid immune responses. A model built on a 13 V-J signature distinguished ophthalmopathy from stable hyperthyroidism, reaching around 88% sensitivity and approximately 83% specificity in cross-validation and 80%/75% in testing. In validation, the model predicted progression to ophthalmopathy with over 65% sensitivity and over 72% specificity, a median of 6.5 months before onset. TCR V-J signatures able to tell the groups apart were searched for in a discovery cohort of 95 or so patients, of whom more than 40 had Graves' ophthalmopathy and around 58 had stable Graves' hyperthyroidism. Whether ophthalmopathy could be predicted prospectively was tested in an independent validation cohort made up of fewer than 20 hyperthyroidism patients plus 17 patients who later progressed to ophthalmopathy. The roughly 100 discovery patients were randomly divided into training and test sets at a 7:3 ratio. In addition, the study compared T-cell repertoires in thyroid tissue and in blood from over 5 Graves' hyperthyroidism patients. After sampling, hyperthyroidism patients received methimazole starting at 30 mg daily, and ophthalmopathy patients received high-dose intravenous methylprednisolone. Libraries were constructed in a second round of multiplex PCR, after which size selection and purification were performed. Libraries were sequenced paired-end with 100 bp reads on an Illumina HiSeq2000. SOAPnuke was used to process the raw data, throwing out any read that contained adapters or uncalled bases, had a mean Phred below 15, or lacked an exact constant-primer or identifier match. High-quality paired reads were merged with COPE v1.2.5, and unique nucleotide sequences were defined as clonotypes. MiTCR v1.1 was used to align clonotypes to the IMGT TRBV, TRBD and TRBJ reference segments. Only V-J combinations with frequency above 0.0001, covering about 99% of repertoires, were analysed. The TCS score was defined as F50 (clonal expansion) divided by E x V (chaos), with BLOSUM62-based TCRdist calculated between CDR3 peptides within each V-J. Welch's t-statistics and random forest reduced 500 to 550 V-J features to 13, which were used in a naive Bayes classifier (R e1071). No statistical method was used to set the sample size in advance, and investigators knew the group allocation. TCR Vbeta CDR3 sequencing of 140 or so peripheral blood samples (under 45 ophthalmopathy, about 80 hyperthyroidism and approximately 17 progressor patients) is reported in the paper.

This specimen consisted of peripheral blood mononuclear cells (PBMCs), obtained at new diagnosis, from a patient treated with antithyroid drugs. The V and J segments used are TRBV19 and TRBJ2-2; the D gene is perhaps TRBD2, from 6 matching bases. The sequence came from a woman in her twenties or thirties with Graves disease. Donor details come from another sample of the same person, matched by shared clones. The CDR3 here reads CASNGGVGENGELFF. The bases are TGTGCCAGTAACGGGGGAGTGGGTGAAAACGGGGAGCTGTTTTTT.